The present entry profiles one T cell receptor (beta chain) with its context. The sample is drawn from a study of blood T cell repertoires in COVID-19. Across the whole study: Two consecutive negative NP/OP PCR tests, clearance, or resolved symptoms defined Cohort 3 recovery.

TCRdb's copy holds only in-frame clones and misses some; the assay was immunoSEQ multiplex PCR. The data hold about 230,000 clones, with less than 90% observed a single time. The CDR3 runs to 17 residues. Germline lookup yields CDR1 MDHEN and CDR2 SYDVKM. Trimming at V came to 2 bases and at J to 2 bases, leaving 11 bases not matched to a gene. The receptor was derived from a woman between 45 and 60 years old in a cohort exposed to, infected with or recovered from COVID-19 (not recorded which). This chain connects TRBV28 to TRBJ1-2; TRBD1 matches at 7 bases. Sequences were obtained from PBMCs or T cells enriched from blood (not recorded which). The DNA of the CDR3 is TGTGCCAGCAGTTTACAGTCACAGGGGCCGAGGAACTATGGCTACACCTTC. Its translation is CASSLQSQGPRNYGYTF.